Following are 30 T cell receptor beta chains from one sample sequenced in a study of shared clonotypes between healthy human individuals. Naive CD8 cells lacked CD45RO, underwent positive selection for CCR7 and left out terminally differentiated effector memory CD45RA+ cells. Some clones are missing from TCRdb's copy, which holds only in-frame ones; the method was immunoSEQ multiplex PCR. The profile covers around 1.9 million clones, with approximately 94% appearing a single time and 1.5% to 2% taken by the ten largest. The material sequenced was naive CD8+ T cells from PBMCs. The receptors stem from a man aged 18 to 30 in good health. Some clones in this sample may be carry-over from other donors' samples.

The chain carries TRBV19 and TRBJ2-7, with D perhaps TRBD2 (5 bases). Germline CDR1 is LNHDA and CDR2 is SQIVND (reference sequence). This CDR3 comprises 13 residues. With 7 bases removed from V and 6 bases from J, the gap between germline ends came to 16 bases. CDR3 in amino acids: CASNGENTPEQYF. CDR3 in DNA: TGTGCCAGTAACGGGGAAAATACACCCGAGCAGTACTTC. The full variable domain, with the rest looked up from reference TRBV19 and TRBJ2-7, is DGGITQSPKYLFRKEGQNVTLSCEQNLNHDAMYWYRQDPGQGLRLIYYSQIVNDFQKGDIAEGYSVSREKKESFPLTVTSAQKNPTAFYLCASNGENTPEQYFGPGTRLTVT.

V usage is TRBV6-1 and J usage is TRBJ1-2; D possibly corresponds to TRBD1 (6 bases). Germline values: CDR1 MNHNS, CDR2 SASEGT. Trimming took off 3 bases at V and 4 bases at J, with 24 bases between the two ends. The CDR3 runs 18 residues. CDR3 sequence (DNA): TGTGCCAGCAGTGAGAGCGGTACAGGGAATTGGGTTGGCTATGGCTACACCTTC. It specifies CASSESGTGNWVGYGYTF.

The chain recombines TRBV6-5 with TRBJ2-1; 11 bases are shared with TRBD2. Germline V gene sequence: CDR1 MNHEY, CDR2 SVGAGI. Trimming took 5 bases from V and 5 from J; bases not matched to a gene: 5. The CDR3 runs 15 residues. CDR3: CASSKGLAANNEQFF. The CDR3 DNA follows: TGTGCCAGCAGTAAGGGACTAGCGGCCAACAATGAGCAGTTCTTC.

The gene calls are TRBV4-1 and TRBJ2-5, with 14 positions matching TRBD2. V shed 5 bases, J shed 5 bases, and the junction held 10 bases outside the gene matches. The germline V gene has CDR1 MGHRA and CDR2 YSYEKL. The CDR3 is made up of 17 amino acids. The CDR3 DNA is TGCGCCAGCAGCGCCCGACTAGCGGGAGGGCCGGGGGAGACCCAGTACTTC. This gives the protein CASSARLAGGPGETQYF.

This chain joins TRBV18 and TRBJ1-1; possible D gene TRBD1, 6 bases. The germline V gene encodes CDR1 KGHSH and CDR2 LQKENI. The length of the CDR3 is 15 residues. V lost 3 bases and J 4 bases, leaving 15 bases between the germline ends. Written as DNA, the CDR3 is TGTGCCAGCTCACCGTCCCACACCAGGGGCACTGAAGCTTTCTTT. It specifies CASSPSHTRGTEAFF.

The chain is built from TRBV27 and TRBJ2-2, with D perhaps matching TRBD1 (6 bases). Trimming removed 8 bases from V and 0 bases from J, with 13 bases in between. This CDR3 comprises 15 residues. The germline CDR1 and CDR2 sequences are MNHEY and SMNVEV (reference sequence). CDR3 amino acids: CASVPDSTNTGELFF. Here the CDR3 DNA reads TGTGCCAGCGTGCCGGACAGTACGAACACCGGGGAGCTGTTTTTT.

V is TRBV18 and J is TRBJ2-4; TRBD2 matches at 7 bases. This CDR3 spans 15 amino acids. Germline V gene data show CDR1 as KGHSH and CDR2 as LQKENI. Unmatched junction bases numbered 2, after V lost 2 bases and J lost 1 base. The chain's CDR3 is CASSPSGGAKNIQYF. For the CDR3, the DNA is TGTGCCAGCTCACCATCCGGGGGGGCCAAAAACATTCAGTACTTC.

J is TRBJ1-5 and V is TRBV19, with 9 nucleotides matching TRBD1. Per the germline V gene, CDR1 is LNHDA and CDR2 is SQIVND (reference sequence). The CDR3 loop spans 14 amino acids. V gave up 11 bases and J gave up 9 bases; unmatched junction bases: 14. CDR3 sequence reads: CALTRDRVLGPQHF. The DNA for the CDR3 is TGTGCCCTGACCCGGGACAGGGTGTTGGGGCCCCAGCATTTT.

CDR3 nucleotide sequence: TGTGCCAGCAGTGAAAGGCAGATCATGAACACTGAAGCTTTCTTT. It is translated as CASSERQIMNTEAFF. The chain has TRBV2 and TRBJ1-1; D remains ambiguous. Trimming removed 2 bases from V and 0 bases from J, with 10 bases in between. This CDR3 has 15 amino acids. The germline gives CDR1 SNHLY, CDR2 FYNNEI.

The V call is TRBV18, the J call TRBJ2-7, with a weak D call TRBD2 (6 bases). V shed 6 bases and J shed 2 bases, with 14 bases lying between them. CDR1 and CDR2 (germline): KGHSH, LQKENI. This CDR3 comprises 14 residues. The CDR3 DNA is TGTGCCAGCTCGTGGGGGACTGTCACCTACGAGCAGTACTTC. The encoded protein is CASSWGTVTYEQYF.

A word on this clone: The same CDR3 arises from other DNA sequences in this sample as well. This rearrangement joins TRBV5-1 to TRBJ2-3; TRBD2 matches at 8 bases. With 0 bases clipped from V and 0 bases from J, the junction kept 0 bases outside the gene matches. The CDR3 length is 15 residues. The germline CDR1 and CDR2 sequences are SGHRS and YFSETQ. CDR3 residues: CASSLASGSTDTQYF. DNA of the CDR3: TGCGCCAGCAGCTTGGCTAGCGGGAGCACAGATACGCAGTATTTT.

The V call is TRBV9, the J call TRBJ2-7, with 10 bases identical to TRBD1. V lost 3 bases to trimming and J lost 5 bases; unmatched junction nucleotides: 8. The CDR3 runs 15 residues. Germline V CDR1 and CDR2: SGDLS, YYNGEE. CDR3: CASSGTPGQGHEQYF. CDR3 in DNA: TGTGCCAGCAGCGGTACCCCGGGACAGGGGCACGAGCAGTACTTC.

In its sample, this clone was seen a few times. In the same sample, other DNA sequences code for this CDR3. The rearrangement uses TRBV9 and TRBJ1-4, with unresolved D. Per the germline V gene, CDR1 is SGDLS and CDR2 is YYNGEE. V shed 0 bases and J shed 7 bases, with 10 bases lying between them. There are 14 residues in the CDR3. The chain's CDR3 is CASSVGGRGEKLFF. CDR3 sequence (DNA): TGTGCCAGCAGCGTAGGGGGTAGAGGTGAAAAACTGTTTTTT. The full variable domain, rest sourced from reference TRBV9 and TRBJ1-4, is DSGVTQTPKHLITATGQRVTLRCSPRSGDLSVYWYQQSLDQGLQFLIQYYNGEERAKGNILERFSAQQFPDLHSELNLSSLELGDSALYFCASSVGGRGEKLFFGSGTQLSVL.

This sequence joins TRBV6-1 and TRBJ1-2; D unclear. This CDR3 comprises 16 residues. Germline assignment: CDR1 MNHNS and CDR2 SASEGT. V gave up 1 base and J gave up 2 bases, with 14 bases separating them. The CDR3 reads CASSEVQLKLNYGYTF. The CDR3 nucleotides are TGTGCCAGCAGTGAAGTACAGCTGAAGTTGAACTATGGCTACACCTTC.

The chain couples TRBV29-1 to TRBJ2-1; D perhaps matches TRBD2 (5 bases). Germline CDR1 reads SQVTM; CDR2 reads ANQGSEA. The CDR3 sequence is 12 residues long. The CDR3 loop reads CRRPRRSNEQFF. CDR3 sequence (DNA): TGCAGACGACCGAGGAGGTCCAATGAGCAGTTCTTC.

The rearrangement uses TRBV18 and TRBJ1-5; the D is unclear. The V end lost 3 bases, the J end lost 11 bases, and 14 bases lay between the germline ends. Germline CDR1 and CDR2: KGHSH and LQKENI. The CDR3 contains 13 residues. CDR3 coding DNA: TGTGCCAGCTCACCCACCGATGGTTCAGCCCAGCATTTT. Protein product: CASSPTDGSAQHF.

About this clone itself: One junction end does not reproduce the germline sequence, and a read error may be involved. Other nucleotide sequences in the sample specify the same CDR3. The J gene is TRBJ2-5, the V gene TRBV30; D possibly matches TRBD1 or TRBD2 (5 bases each). The CDR3 is made up of 13 amino acids. Per germline, CDR1 GTSNPN and CDR2 SVGIG (reference sequence). The CDR3 nucleotides read TGTGCCTGGGAGTGGGACCAGGAAGAAACCCAGTACTTC. Translating it yields CAWEWDQEETQYF.

This sequence joins TRBV27 and TRBJ2-3, with TRBD2 identical over 12 bases. Per the germline V gene, CDR1 is MNHEY and CDR2 is SMNVEV (reference sequence). V lost 6 bases to trimming and J lost 4 bases; unmatched junction nucleotides: 8. The CDR3 totals 16 residues. The CDR3 nucleotides are TGTGCCAGCAGCTTACTACTAGCGGGAGGCGCAGATACGCAGTATTTT. This codes for CASSLLLAGGADTQYF.

The rearrangement joins TRBV27 to TRBJ1-5; D remains unclear. This CDR3 has 13 residues. Germline CDR1 is MNHEY and CDR2 is SMNVEV (reference sequence). Deletions cut 3 bases from V and 6 bases from J, with 9 bases between. The CDR3 DNA sequence: TGTGCCAGCAGTTTGTCTAAACTTCAGCCCCAGCATTTT. Translated: CASSLSKLQPQHF.

V gene TRBV7-2 combines with J gene TRBJ1-4; possible D gene TRBD1, 5 bases. This CDR3 has 14 residues. The germline CDR1 and CDR2 sequences are SGHTA and FQGNSA. Deletions cut 2 bases from V and 3 bases from J, with 7 bases between. The CDR3 protein is CASSLWGANEKLFF. CDR3 nucleotides: TGTGCCAGCAGCTTATGGGGGGCTAATGAAAAACTGTTTTTT.

CDR3 sequence reads: CSVVAGMVEAFF. In DNA, the CDR3 is TGCAGCGTTGTCGCAGGGATGGTTGAAGCTTTCTTT. V and J are TRBV29-1 and TRBJ1-1; D possibly corresponds to TRBD1 (5 bases). The CDR3 is made up of 12 amino acids. Trimming cost V 4 bases and J 7 bases, with 13 bases left between them. Germline V lookup: CDR1 SQVTM, CDR2 ANQGSEA.

The chain combines TRBV28 with TRBJ2-7, with TRBD2 as a possible D gene (5 bases). The CDR3 is 13 amino acids. The V gene's germline CDR1 is MDHEN and CDR2 SYDVKM. Trimming stripped 6 bases from V and 2 bases from J, with 11 bases between. CDR3 loop: CASRVGETYEQYF. The CDR3 DNA reads as TGTGCCAGCAGAGTCGGGGAGACCTACGAGCAGTACTTC. Full variable domain (rest looked up from reference TRBV28 and TRBJ2-7): DVKVTQSSRYLVKRTGEKVFLECVQDMDHENMFWYRQDPGLGLRLIYFSYDVKMKEKGDIPEGYSVSREKKERFSLILESASTNQTSMYLCASRVGETYEQYFGPGTRLTVT.

This rearrangement joins TRBV7-6 to TRBJ2-1, with D tentatively TRBD2 (5 bases). V was clipped by 5 bases and J by 1 base, with 21 bases between them. Germline-derived CDR1 and CDR2 are SGHVS and FNYEAQ. The CDR3 totals 18 residues. The DNA of the CDR3 is TGTGCCAGCAGCCCGGGCGGGCTAGCCCGCCTTTCCTACAATGAGCAGTTCTTC. This sequence encodes CASSPGGLARLSYNEQFF.

The chain combines TRBV5-1 with TRBJ1-1, with 10 bases fitting TRBD1. Germline V gene data show CDR1 as SGHRS and CDR2 as YFSETQ. CDR3 size: 15 residues. Losses at the gene ends were 4 bases for V and 4 bases for J; bases not matched to a gene: 7. This CDR3 reads CASSPDWDRGTEAFF. Here the CDR3 DNA reads TGCGCCAGCAGCCCGGACTGGGACAGGGGCACTGAAGCTTTCTTT.

Note on this clone: The sample has other DNA sequences that encode this CDR3 too. The chain has TRBV7-9 and TRBJ2-3; the match to TRBD2 covers 9 bases. Germline V lookup: CDR1 SEHNR, CDR2 FQNEAQ (reference sequence). CDR3 length: 15 amino acids. With 5 bases clipped from V and 0 bases from J, the junction kept 3 bases outside the gene matches. Here the CDR3 reads CASSPSGASTDTQYF. The CDR3 nucleotides are TGTGCCAGCAGCCCTAGCGGGGCTAGCACAGATACGCAGTATTTT.

The rearrangement joins TRBV27 to TRBJ2-7; 7 positions agree with TRBD1. V shed 4 bases and J 6 bases; nucleotides not matched to a gene: 6. The CDR3 consists of 13 residues. Germline CDR1 MNHEY, CDR2 SMNVEV (reference sequence). CDR3 residues: CASSSLDRSEQYF. The CDR3 DNA reads TGTGCCAGCAGTTCCTTGGACAGGAGCGAGCAGTACTTC.

The chain employs TRBV7-2 and TRBJ2-1, with TRBD2 matching over 13 bases. CDR1 and CDR2 from the germline V gene are SGHTA and FQGNSA. After removal of 5 bases from V and 8 bases from J, the junction contained 12 bases not matched to a gene. This CDR3 has 17 residues. CDR3 loop: CASSHKTSGRLADEQFF. The CDR3 region has the DNA TGTGCCAGCAGCCACAAGACTAGCGGGAGGTTGGCCGATGAGCAGTTCTTC.

V and J are TRBV7-9 and TRBJ1-2; D not certain. The germline gives CDR1 SEHNR, CDR2 FQNEAQ (reference sequence). The ends were cut back, 0 bases at V and 3 bases at J, with 14 bases in the middle. The CDR3 spans 16 residues. The CDR3 loop is CASSLAMGDGYYGYTF. CDR3 in DNA: TGTGCCAGCAGCTTAGCGATGGGCGACGGCTACTATGGCTACACCTTC.

The CDR3 spells CASTMGQGIYEQYF. The CDR3 DNA follows: TGCGCCAGCACCATGGGACAGGGGATCTACGAGCAGTACTTC. This chain joins TRBV5-1 and TRBJ2-7; 10 bases match TRBD1. After removal of 6 bases from V and 3 bases from J, the junction contained 6 bases not matched to a gene. CDR3 size: 14 residues. Germline V gene data show CDR1 as SGHRS and CDR2 as YFSETQ.

On this clone: The sample has other DNA sequences that encode this CDR3 too. The genes are TRBV7-8 and TRBJ2-1; 8 bases align to TRBD2. V lost 1 base, J lost 7 bases, and 0 bases stayed unmatched. Per germline, CDR1 SGHVS and CDR2 FQNEAQ. The length of the CDR3 is 13 residues. The CDR3 loop reads CASSLGGRNEQFF. CDR3 DNA: TGTGCCAGCAGCTTAGGCGGGAGGAATGAGCAGTTCTTC.